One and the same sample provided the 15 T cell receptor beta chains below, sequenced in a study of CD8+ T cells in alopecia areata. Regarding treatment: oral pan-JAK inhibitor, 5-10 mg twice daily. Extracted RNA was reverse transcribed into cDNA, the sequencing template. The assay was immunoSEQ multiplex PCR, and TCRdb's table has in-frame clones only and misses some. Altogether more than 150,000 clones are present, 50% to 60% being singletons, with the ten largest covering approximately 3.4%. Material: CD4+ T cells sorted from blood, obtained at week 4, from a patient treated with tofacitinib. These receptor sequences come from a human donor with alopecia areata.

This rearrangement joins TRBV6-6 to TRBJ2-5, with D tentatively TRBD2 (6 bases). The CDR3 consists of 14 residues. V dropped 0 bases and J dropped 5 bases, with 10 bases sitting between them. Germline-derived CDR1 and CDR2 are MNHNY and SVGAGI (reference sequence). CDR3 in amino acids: CASSYSEGKETQYF. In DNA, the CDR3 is TGTGCCAGCAGTTACTCGGAGGGGAAGGAGACCCAGTACTTC.

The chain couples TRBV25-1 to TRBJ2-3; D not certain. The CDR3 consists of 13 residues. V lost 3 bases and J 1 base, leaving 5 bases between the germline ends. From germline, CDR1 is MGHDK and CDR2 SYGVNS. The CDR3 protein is CASSEKRTDTQYF. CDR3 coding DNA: TGTGCCAGCAGTGAGAAACGCACAGATACGCAGTATTTT. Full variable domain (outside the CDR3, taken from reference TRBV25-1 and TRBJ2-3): EADIYQTPRYLVIGTGKKITLECSQTMGHDKMYWYQQDPGMELHLIHYSYGVNSTEKGDLSSESTVSRIRTEHFPLTLESARPSHTSQYLCASSEKRTDTQYFGPGTRLTVL.

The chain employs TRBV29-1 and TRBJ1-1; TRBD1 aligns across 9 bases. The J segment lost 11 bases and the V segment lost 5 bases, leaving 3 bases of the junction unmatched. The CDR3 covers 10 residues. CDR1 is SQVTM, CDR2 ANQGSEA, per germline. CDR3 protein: CSVRDREAFF. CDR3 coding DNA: TGCAGCGTTAGGGACAGGGAGGCTTTCTTT. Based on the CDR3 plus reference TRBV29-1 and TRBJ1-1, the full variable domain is SAVISQKPSRDICQRGTSLTIQCQVDSQVTMMFWYRQQPGQSLTLIATANQGSEATYESGFVIDKFPISRPNLTFSTLTVSNMSPEDSSIYLCSVRDREAFFGQGTRLTVV.

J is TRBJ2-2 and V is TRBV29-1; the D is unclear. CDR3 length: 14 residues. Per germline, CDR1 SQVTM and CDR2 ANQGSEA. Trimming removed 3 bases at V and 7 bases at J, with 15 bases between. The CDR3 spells CSVEVGYSGGELFF. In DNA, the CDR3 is TGCAGCGTTGAGGTGGGGTATAGTGGCGGGGAGCTGTTTTTT.

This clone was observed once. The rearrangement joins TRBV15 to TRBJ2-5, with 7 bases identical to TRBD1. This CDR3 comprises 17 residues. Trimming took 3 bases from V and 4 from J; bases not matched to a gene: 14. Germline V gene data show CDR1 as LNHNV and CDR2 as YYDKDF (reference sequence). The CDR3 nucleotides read TGTGCCACCAGCAGCCCCGGGACAGCACCCTCCCGAGAGACCCAGTACTTC. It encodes CATSSPGTAPSRETQYF. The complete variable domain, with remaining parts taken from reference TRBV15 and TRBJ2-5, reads DAMVIQNPRYQVTQFGKPVTLSCSQTLNHNVMYWYQQKSSQAPKLLFHYYDKDFNNEADTPDNFQSRRPNTSFCFLDIRSPGLGDTAMYLCATSSPGTAPSRETQYFGPGTRLLVL.

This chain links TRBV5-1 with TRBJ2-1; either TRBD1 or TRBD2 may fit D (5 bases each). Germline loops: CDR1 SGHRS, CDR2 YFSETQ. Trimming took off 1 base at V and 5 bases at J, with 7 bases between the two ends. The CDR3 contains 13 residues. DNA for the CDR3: TGCGCCAGCAGCTTGCAGGGACACAATGAGCAGTTCTTC. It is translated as CASSLQGHNEQFF.

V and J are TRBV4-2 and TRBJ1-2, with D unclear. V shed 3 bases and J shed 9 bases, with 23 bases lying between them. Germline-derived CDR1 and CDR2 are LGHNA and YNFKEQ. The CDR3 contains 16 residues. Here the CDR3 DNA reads TGTGCCAGCAGCCAGGACTACCGAGGAAGACTTATGAGCTACACCTTC. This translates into CASSQDYRGRLMSYTF.

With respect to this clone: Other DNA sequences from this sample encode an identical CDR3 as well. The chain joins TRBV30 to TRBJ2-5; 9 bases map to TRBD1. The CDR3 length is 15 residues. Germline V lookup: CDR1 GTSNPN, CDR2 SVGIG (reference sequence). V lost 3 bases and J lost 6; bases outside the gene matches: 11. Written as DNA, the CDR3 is TGTGCCTGGAGGGGTCACTGGACAGGGGAGAAGACCCAGTACTTC. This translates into CAWRGHWTGEKTQYF.

For the CDR3, the DNA is TGTGCCAGCAGCTCGTCCGGGACAGGGTTTGCTGGGGCCAACGTCCTGACTTTC. Translated: CASSSSGTGFAGANVLTF. The chain has TRBV13 and TRBJ2-6, with 9 nucleotides matching TRBD1. The CDR3 is 18 amino acids. The trim removed 4 bases at V and 2 bases at J, leaving 9 bases unmatched. Germline V gene lookup returns CDR1 PRHDT and CDR2 FYEKMQ (reference sequence).

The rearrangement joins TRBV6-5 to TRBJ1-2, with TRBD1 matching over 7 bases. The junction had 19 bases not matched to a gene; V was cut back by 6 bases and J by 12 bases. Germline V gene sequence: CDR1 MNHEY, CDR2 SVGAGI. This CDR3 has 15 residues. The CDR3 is CASSYDTTGQWVNTF. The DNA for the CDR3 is TGTGCCAGCAGCTACGACACGACGGGACAGTGGGTTAACACCTTC.

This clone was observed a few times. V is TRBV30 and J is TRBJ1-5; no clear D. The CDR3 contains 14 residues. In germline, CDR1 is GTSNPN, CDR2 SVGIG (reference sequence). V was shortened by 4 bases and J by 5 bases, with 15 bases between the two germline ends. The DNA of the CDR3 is TGTGCCTGGACTAACGGCAAGGAGGATCAGCCCCAGCATTTT. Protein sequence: CAWTNGKEDQPQHF.

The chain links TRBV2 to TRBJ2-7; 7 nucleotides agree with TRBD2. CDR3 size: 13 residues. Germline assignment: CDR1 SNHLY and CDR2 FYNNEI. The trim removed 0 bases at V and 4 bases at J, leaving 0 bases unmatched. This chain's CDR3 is CASSEARGYEQYF. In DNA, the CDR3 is TGTGCCAGCAGTGAAGCGCGGGGGTACGAGCAGTACTTC.

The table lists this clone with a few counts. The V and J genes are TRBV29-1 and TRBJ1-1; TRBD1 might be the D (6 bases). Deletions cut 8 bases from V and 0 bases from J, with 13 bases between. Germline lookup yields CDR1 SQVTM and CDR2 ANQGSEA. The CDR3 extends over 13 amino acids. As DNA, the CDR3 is TGCAGCCTCTCTAGGGGGATGAACACTGAAGCTTTCTTT. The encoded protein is CSLSRGMNTEAFF. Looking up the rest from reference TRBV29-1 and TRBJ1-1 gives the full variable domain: SAVISQKPSRDICQRGTSLTIQCQVDSQVTMMFWYRQQPGQSLTLIATANQGSEATYESGFVIDKFPISRPNLTFSTLTVSNMSPEDSSIYLCSLSRGMNTEAFFGQGTRLTVV.

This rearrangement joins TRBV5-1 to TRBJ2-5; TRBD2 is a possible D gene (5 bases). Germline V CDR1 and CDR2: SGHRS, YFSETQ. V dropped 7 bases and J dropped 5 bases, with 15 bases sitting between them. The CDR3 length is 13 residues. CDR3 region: CASATAVEETQYF. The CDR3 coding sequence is TGCGCCAGCGCTACAGCGGTTGAGGAGACCCAGTACTTC. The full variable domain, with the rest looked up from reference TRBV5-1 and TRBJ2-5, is KAGVTQTPRYLIKTRGQQVTLSCSPISGHRSVSWYQQTPGQGLQFLFEYFSETQRNKGNFPGRFSGRQFSNSRSEMNVSTLELGDSALYLCASATAVEETQYFGPGTRLLVL.

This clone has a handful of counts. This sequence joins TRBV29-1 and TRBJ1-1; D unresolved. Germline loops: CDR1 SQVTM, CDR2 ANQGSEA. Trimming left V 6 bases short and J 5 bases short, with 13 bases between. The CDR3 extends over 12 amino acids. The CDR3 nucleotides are TGCAGCGTCTATCGCCACGGGACTGAAGCTTTCTTT. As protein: CSVYRHGTEAFF.